The rows below give T cell receptor beta chains drawn from one sample of a study of cytomegalovirus exposure and HLA in healthy donors. Only in-frame clones appear in the TCRdb table, and some are missing; sequencing was by immunoSEQ multiplex PCR. The data show about 220,000 clones, over 70% seen once. The sample comprised PBMCs. All receptors derive from a woman aged 30 to 39 in good health and CMV-seropositive. The CDR3 runs from the conserved cysteine through the conserved F or W. D genes are given only for firm matches. Only some rows state a clone size, as once, few, many or a class for expanded clones.

CDR3 length | clone size | J gene | D gene | V gene | CDR3 DNA | CDR3 protein
16 | NA | TRBJ2-5 | TRBD2 | TRBV5-1 | TGCGCCAGCAGCTTTAGTCAGCGGGAGGGCCAAGAGACCCAGTACTTC | CASSFSQREGQETQYF
15 | NA | TRBJ1-2 | NA | TRBV9 | TGTGCCAGCAGCCCCCTCGGGGGCCCGCAGAGTGGCTACACCTTC | CASSPLGGPQSGYTF
14 | NA | TRBJ2-1 | TRBD2 | TRBV27 | TGTGCCAGCTCCCCGGGACTAGCCCCCAATGAGCAGTTCTTC | CASSPGLAPNEQFF
16 | NA | TRBJ2-1 | TRBD2 | TRBV7-2 | TGTGCCAGCAGGCGTACTAGCGTCAGCTCCTACAATGAGCAGTTCTTC | CASRRTSVSSYNEQFF
16 | NA | TRBJ2-2 | TRBD2 | TRBV28 | TGTGCCAGCAGACTAGCGGGAGGGCAAAACACCGGGGAGCTGTTTTTT | CASRLAGGQNTGELFF
15 | many | TRBJ2-7 | TRBD1 | TRBV6-5 | TGTGCCAGCAGGCACGGGACAGGGGAAAGTAGCGAGCAGTACTTC | CASRHGTGESSEQYF
13 | NA | TRBJ2-7 | NA | TRBV5-1 | TGCGCCAGCAGCGACAGAGGATCCTACGAGCAGTACTTC | CASSDRGSYEQYF
15 | once | TRBJ1-2 | NA | TRBV5-1 | TGCGCCAGCAGCTTGGGAGACATGTATAACTATGGCTACACCTTC | CASSLGDMYNYGYTF
13 | NA | TRBJ1-1 | NA | TRBV19 | TGTGCCAGTAGCGACGACAGTAACACTGAAGCTTTCTTT | CASSDDSNTEAFF
12 | NA | TRBJ1-4 | NA | TRBV4-1 | TGCGCCAGCAGCCATTACACCGAAAAACTGTTTTTT | CASSHYTEKLFF
14 | NA | TRBJ2-6 | NA | TRBV27 | TGTGCCGCCGGGCCCCTCTCTGGGGCCAACGTCCTGACTTTC | CAAGPLSGANVLTF
16 | NA | TRBJ2-7 | TRBD2 | TRBV5-4 | TGTGCCAGCAGCTCGCTAGCGGGAGACGTAGGGTACGAGCAGTACTTC | CASSSLAGDVGYEQYF
14 | NA | TRBJ2-7 | TRBD1 | TRBV2 | TGTGCCAGCAGCGTCGGGACAGGGGCGATCGAGCAGTACTTC | CASSVGTGAIEQYF
14 | NA | TRBJ2-7 | TRBD2 | TRBV7-2 | TGTGCCAGCAGCTTAGTGGCGGGAGACTACGAGCAGTACTTC | CASSLVAGDYEQYF
13 | NA | TRBJ2-7 | NA | TRBV6-5 | TGTGCCAGCAGCCGGGGGTTCCCCTACGAGCAGTACTTC | CASSRGFPYEQYF
14 | NA | TRBJ2-7 | NA | TRBV4-3 | TGCGCCAGCAGCCAAGAGGGGGCGGCCTACGAGCAGTACTTC | CASSQEGAAYEQYF
14 | NA | TRBJ1-2 | NA | TRBV6-5 | TGTGCCAGCAGTAGCCCGGGAGAGTACTATGGCTACACCTTC | CASSSPGEYYGYTF
16 | NA | TRBJ2-1 | TRBD2 | TRBV7-3 | TGTGCCAGCAGCTTGTCTAGCGGGAGTACGGCCAATGAGCAGTTCTTC | CASSLSSGSTANEQFF
9 | NA | TRBJ1-2 | NA | TRBV30 | TGTGCCTGCCTTCCCGGCTACACCTTC | CACLPGYTF
13 | NA | TRBJ1-1 | NA | TRBV7-9 | TGTGCCAGCAGCTTAAACACAAACACTGAAGCTTTCTTT | CASSLNTNTEAFF
15 | NA | TRBJ1-1 | TRBD1 | TRBV7-6 | TGTGCCAGCAGATCTGGGACAGGGGGGAACACTGAAGCTTTCTTT | CASRSGTGGNTEAFF
13 | NA | TRBJ2-1 | NA | TRBV2 | TGTGCCAGCAGTCTGGTAGGGCGGGATGAGCAGTTCTTC | CASSLVGRDEQFF
12 | NA | TRBJ2-7 | NA | TRBV28 | TGTGCCAGCTGGACGGACTCCTACGAGCAGTACTTC | CASWTDSYEQYF
15 | NA | TRBJ2-5 | NA | TRBV11-3 | TGTGCCAGCAGCTTAGCTCGGGCAGGCCAAGAGACCCAGTACTTC | CASSLARAGQETQYF
15 | NA | TRBJ2-5 | NA | TRBV10-3 | TGTGCCACCGGGCTGGGACTGAAAAGACAAGAGACCCAGTACTTC | CATGLGLKRQETQYF
15 | NA | TRBJ2-1 | TRBD2 | TRBV5-1 | TGCGCCAGCAGCCCCGGGACTAGCGGGGCCCGTGAGCAGTTCTTC | CASSPGTSGAREQFF
14 | NA | TRBJ1-5 | TRBD1 | TRBV28 | TGTGCCGGAGGGGGACAGGGGGACCATCAGCCCCAGCATTTT | CAGGGQGDHQPQHF
16 | NA | TRBJ2-7 | TRBD1 | TRBV18 | TGTGCCAGCTCACTGCTCTCTCCGGGACAGGCCGGGGAGCAGTACTTC | CASSLLSPGQAGEQYF
14 | NA | TRBJ2-5 | NA | TRBV30 | TGTGCCTGGAGTGTAGATTACCCGCTGGAGACCCAGTACTTC | CAWSVDYPLETQYF
14 | NA | TRBJ2-7 | TRBD1 | TRBV5-4 | TGTGCCAGCAGCTTGGAAGCAGGGGGCGACGAGCAGTACTTC | CASSLEAGGDEQYF
13 | NA | TRBJ2-7 | NA | TRBV28 | TGTGCCAGCAGTTTATCCAAGCTCTACGAGCAGTACTTC | CASSLSKLYEQYF
14 | NA | TRBJ1-4 | NA | TRBV27 | TGTGCCAGCAGTCCCGGGACTGTTAATGAAAAACTGTTTTTT | CASSPGTVNEKLFF
12 | NA | TRBJ1-5 | TRBD1 | TRBV28 | TGTGCCGGTGGGACAGGCAATCAGCCCCAGCATTTT | CAGGTGNQPQHF
13 | NA | TRBJ1-1 | NA | TRBV9 | TGTGCCAGCAGCGTAGGAGCGAACACTGAAGCTTTCTTT | CASSVGANTEAFF
17 | NA | TRBJ2-7 | NA | TRBV7-2 | TGTGCCAGCAGCCCCCAGAGACCAGGGTTTGGAGGCTACGAGCAGTACTTC | CASSPQRPGFGGYEQYF
16 | NA | TRBJ2-7 | TRBD1 | TRBV18 | TGTGCCAGCTCACCCCAGGGCAGGGGGCACTCCTACGAGCAGTACTTC | CASSPQGRGHSYEQYF
17 | NA | TRBJ2-2 | NA | TRBV15 | TGTGCCACCAGCAGAGATCCGGGGACGGGGAACACCGGGGAGCTGTTTTTT | CATSRDPGTGNTGELFF
14 | NA | TRBJ2-7 | TRBD1 | TRBV6-5 | TGTGCCAGCAGATTCGGACAGGGCGTCTACGAGCAGTACTTC | CASRFGQGVYEQYF
12 | once | TRBJ2-1 | NA | TRBV7-9 | TGTGCCAGCAGCTTCGGGACGGATGAGCAGTTCTTC | CASSFGTDEQFF
16 | NA | TRBJ2-7 | NA | TRBV5-1 | TGCGCCAGCACCTCCTCGACCGGGGGAGTGGCGGAGGAGCAGTACTTC | CASTSSTGGVAEEQYF
15 | NA | TRBJ1-5 | NA | TRBV19 | TGTGCCAGTAGGGGACTTCCCTATAGCAATCAGCCCCAGCATTTT | CASRGLPYSNQPQHF
15 | NA | TRBJ1-1 | TRBD1 | TRBV6-5 | TGTGCCAGCAGTTACGCGGGACAGGGGGGGTTCGAAGCTTTCTTT | CASSYAGQGGFEAFF
15 | NA | TRBJ1-2 | TRBD1 | TRBV29-1 | TGCAGCGTAGACTACGACAGGGCCCTGGGCGATGGCTACACCTTC | CSVDYDRALGDGYTF
15 | once | TRBJ2-7 | NA | TRBV18 | TGTGCCAGCTCACCTCTATTTACGGACAGCAACGAGCAGTACTTC | CASSPLFTDSNEQYF
11 | NA | TRBJ1-2 | NA | TRBV6-1 | TGTGCCAGCAGTGAAAATGACAGGTCCACCTTC | CASSENDRSTF
16 | NA | TRBJ2-1 | TRBD2 | TRBV27 | TGTGCCAGCAGCCAACGGACTAGCGGGAGGAGTAATGAGCAGTTCTTC | CASSQRTSGRSNEQFF
16 | NA | TRBJ2-7 | TRBD1 | TRBV6-1 | TGTGCCAGCAGTGAGACCCCGACAGGGTTCCTCTACGAGCAGTACTTC | CASSETPTGFLYEQYF
15 | NA | TRBJ1-5 | NA | TRBV5-8 | TGTGCCAGCAGCTTGGTAGGGGCCAGCAATCAGCCCCAGCATTTT | CASSLVGASNQPQHF
18 | NA | TRBJ2-5 | TRBD2 | TRBV30 | TGTGCCTGGAGTGCCCTGACTAGCGGGAGGACCTGGCGTGGGACCCAGTACTTC | CAWSALTSGRTWRGTQYF
12 | once | TRBJ2-5 | TRBD2 | TRBV5-1 | TGCGCCAGCACGACTAGCGGAGAGACCCAGTACTTC | CASTTSGETQYF
13 | NA | TRBJ2-3 | NA | TRBV11-3 | TGTGCCAGCAGCTCTCTCATGAAGGATACGCAGTATTTT | CASSSLMKDTQYF
14 | NA | TRBJ1-2 | NA | TRBV2 | TGTGCCAGCGAGGCGAACGGAGCCAACTATGGCTACACCTTC | CASEANGANYGYTF
15 | NA | TRBJ2-6 | NA | TRBV2 | TGTGCCAGCAGTGACGAGACCCCCCGGGCCAACGTCCTGACTTTC | CASSDETPRANVLTF
14 | NA | TRBJ2-1 | NA | TRBV27 | TGTGCCAGCAGTTTCCCGGGACCGACCAATGAGCAGTTCTTC | CASSFPGPTNEQFF
13 | NA | TRBJ1-1 | NA | TRBV4-2 | TGTGCCAGCAGCCAGGGGTTACAGGGAGCAGCTTTCTTT | CASSQGLQGAAFF